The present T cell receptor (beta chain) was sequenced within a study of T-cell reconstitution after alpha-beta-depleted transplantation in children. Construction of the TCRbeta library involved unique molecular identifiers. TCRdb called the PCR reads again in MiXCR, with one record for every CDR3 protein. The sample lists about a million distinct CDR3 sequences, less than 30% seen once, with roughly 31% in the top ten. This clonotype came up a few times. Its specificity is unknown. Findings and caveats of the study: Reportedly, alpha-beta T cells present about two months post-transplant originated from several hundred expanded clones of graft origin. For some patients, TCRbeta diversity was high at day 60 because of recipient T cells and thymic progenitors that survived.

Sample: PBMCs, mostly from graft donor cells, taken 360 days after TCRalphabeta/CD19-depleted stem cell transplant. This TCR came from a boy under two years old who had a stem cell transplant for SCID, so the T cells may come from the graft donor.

The CDR3, as DNA: TGCGCCAGCAGCCAAGACGAGGGGGGGGCGAGTACCGGGGAGCTGTTTTTT. It translates to CASSQDEGGASTGELFF. The V gene is TRBV4-3, the J gene TRBJ2-2, with a possible D match to TRBD2 (7 bases). The ends were cut back, 0 bases at V and 5 bases at J, with 16 bases in the middle. The CDR3 spans 17 residues. CDR1 is LGHNA and CDR2 is YSLEER in the germline V gene.